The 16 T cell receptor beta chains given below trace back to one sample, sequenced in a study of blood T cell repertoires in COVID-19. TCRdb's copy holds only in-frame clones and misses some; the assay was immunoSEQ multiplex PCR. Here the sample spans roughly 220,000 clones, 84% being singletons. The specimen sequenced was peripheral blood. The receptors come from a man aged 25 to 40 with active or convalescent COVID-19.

CDR3 in amino acids: CATSDRHNLGGYGYTF. The CDR3 DNA reads as TGTGCCACCAGTGATCGCCACAATCTTGGAGGCTATGGCTACACCTTC. This chain joins TRBV24-1 and TRBJ1-2; D gene ambiguous. Germline V gene lookup returns CDR1 KGHDR and CDR2 SFDVKD. The V gene lost 3 bases and the J gene lost 4 bases, with 17 bases spanning the gap. There are 16 residues in the CDR3.

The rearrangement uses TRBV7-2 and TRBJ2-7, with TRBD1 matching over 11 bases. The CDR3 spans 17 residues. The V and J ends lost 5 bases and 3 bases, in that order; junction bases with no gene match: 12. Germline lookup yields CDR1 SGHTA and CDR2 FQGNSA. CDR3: CASSPTGTGGAFYEQYF. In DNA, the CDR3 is TGTGCCAGCAGCCCAACCGGGACAGGGGGAGCTTTCTACGAGCAGTACTTC. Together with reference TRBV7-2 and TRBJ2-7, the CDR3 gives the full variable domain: GAGVSQSPSNKVTEKGKDVELRCDPISGHTALYWYRQSLGQGLEFLIYFQGNSAPDKSGLPSDRFSAERTGGSVSTLTIQRTQQEDSAVYLCASSPTGTGGAFYEQYFGPGTRLTVT.

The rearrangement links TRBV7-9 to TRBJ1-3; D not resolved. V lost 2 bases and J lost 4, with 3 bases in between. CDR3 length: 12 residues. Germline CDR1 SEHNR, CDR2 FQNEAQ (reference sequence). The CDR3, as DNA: TGTGCCAGCAGCTTACAGGGAAACACCATATATTTT. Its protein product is CASSLQGNTIYF.

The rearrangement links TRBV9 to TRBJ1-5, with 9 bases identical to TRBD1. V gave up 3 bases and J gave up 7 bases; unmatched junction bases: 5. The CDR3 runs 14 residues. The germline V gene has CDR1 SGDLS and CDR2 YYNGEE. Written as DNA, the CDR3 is TGTGCCAGCAGCGAGGGACAGGGTGAACAGCCCCAGCATTTT. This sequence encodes CASSEGQGEQPQHF.

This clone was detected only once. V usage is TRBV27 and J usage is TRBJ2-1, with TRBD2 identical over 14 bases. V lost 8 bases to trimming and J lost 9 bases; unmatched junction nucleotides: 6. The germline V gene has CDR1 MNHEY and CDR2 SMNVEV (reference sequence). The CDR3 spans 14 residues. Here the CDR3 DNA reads TGTGCCAGCGGGGGGGGACTAGCGGGAGTTGAGCAGTTCTTC. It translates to CASGGGLAGVEQFF.

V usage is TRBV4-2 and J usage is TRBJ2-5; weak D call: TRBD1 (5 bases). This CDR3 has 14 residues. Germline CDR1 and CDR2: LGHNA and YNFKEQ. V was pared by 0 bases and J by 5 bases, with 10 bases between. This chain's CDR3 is CASSQEAGKETQYF. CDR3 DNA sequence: TGTGCCAGCAGCCAAGAAGCAGGGAAGGAGACCCAGTACTTC.

The CDR3 coding sequence is TGTGCCAGCAGCGTAGAAGACAGCAACACTGAAGCTTTCTTT. The encoded protein is CASSVEDSNTEAFF. The chain has TRBV9 and TRBJ1-1; maybe TRBD1 (5 bases). This CDR3 spans 14 amino acids. Trimming cost V 0 bases and J 2 bases, with 8 bases left between them. Germline CDR1 reads SGDLS; CDR2 reads YYNGEE.

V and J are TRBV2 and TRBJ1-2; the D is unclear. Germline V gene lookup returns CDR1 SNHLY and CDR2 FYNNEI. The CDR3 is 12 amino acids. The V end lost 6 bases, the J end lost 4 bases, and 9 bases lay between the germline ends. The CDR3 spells CASRATPYGYTF. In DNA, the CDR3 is TGTGCCAGCAGGGCAACCCCCTATGGCTACACCTTC.

The CDR3 bases are TGTGCCAGAAGCTTGCCGGGACTACCATACAATGAGCAGTTCTTC. It specifies CARSLPGLPYNEQFF. This chain joins TRBV5-3 and TRBJ2-1; TRBD2 agrees at 7 bases. TRBV5-3 belongs to the ORF category, with a function that is uncertain. Trimming at V came to 1 base and at J to 4 bases, leaving 5 bases not matched to a gene. The CDR3 length is 15 residues.

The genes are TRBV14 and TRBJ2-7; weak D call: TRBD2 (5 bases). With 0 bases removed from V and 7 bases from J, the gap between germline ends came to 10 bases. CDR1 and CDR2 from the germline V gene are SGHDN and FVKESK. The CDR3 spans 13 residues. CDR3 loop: CASSQDARREQYF. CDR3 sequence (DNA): TGTGCCAGCAGCCAAGACGCTAGGAGGGAGCAGTACTTC. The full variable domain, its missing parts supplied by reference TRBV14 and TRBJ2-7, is EAGVTQFPSHSVIEKGQTVTLRCDPISGHDNLYWYRRVMGKEIKFLLHFVKESKQDESGMPNNRFLAERTGGTYSTLKVQPAELEDSGVYFCASSQDARREQYFGPGTRLTVT.

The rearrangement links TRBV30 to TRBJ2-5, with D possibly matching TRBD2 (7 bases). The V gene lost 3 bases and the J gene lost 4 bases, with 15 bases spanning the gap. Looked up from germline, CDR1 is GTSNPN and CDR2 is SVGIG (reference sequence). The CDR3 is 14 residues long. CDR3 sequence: CAWRRGGVRETQYF. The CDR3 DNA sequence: TGTGCCTGGAGGAGAGGGGGGGTGAGAGAGACCCAGTACTTC.

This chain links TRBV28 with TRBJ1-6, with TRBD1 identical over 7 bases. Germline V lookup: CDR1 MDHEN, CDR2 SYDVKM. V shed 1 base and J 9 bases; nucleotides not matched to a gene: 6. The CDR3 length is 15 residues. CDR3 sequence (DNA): TGTGCCAGCAGTTTATTGGACAGGTCGGCTTCACCCCTCCACTTT. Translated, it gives CASSLLDRSASPLHF.

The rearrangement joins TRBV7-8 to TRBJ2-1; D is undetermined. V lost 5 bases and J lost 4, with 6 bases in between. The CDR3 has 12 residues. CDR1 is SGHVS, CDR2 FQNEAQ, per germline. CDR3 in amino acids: CASSPNYNEQFF. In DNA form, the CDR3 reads TGTGCCAGCAGCCCTAATTACAATGAGCAGTTCTTC.

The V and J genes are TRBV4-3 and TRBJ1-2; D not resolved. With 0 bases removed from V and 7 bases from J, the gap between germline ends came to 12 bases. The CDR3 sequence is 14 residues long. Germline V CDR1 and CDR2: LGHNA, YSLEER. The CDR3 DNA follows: TGCGCCAGCAGCCAAGATCGCGGGTTAGGTGGCTACACCTTC. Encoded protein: CASSQDRGLGGYTF.

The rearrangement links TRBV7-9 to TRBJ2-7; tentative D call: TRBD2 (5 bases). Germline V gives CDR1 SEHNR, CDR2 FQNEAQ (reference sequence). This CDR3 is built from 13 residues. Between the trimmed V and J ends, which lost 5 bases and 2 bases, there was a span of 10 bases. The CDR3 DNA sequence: TGTGCCAGCAGCCGAGGGTCAACCTACGAGCAGTACTTC. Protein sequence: CASSRGSTYEQYF. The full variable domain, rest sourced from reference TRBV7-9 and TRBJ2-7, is DTGVSQNPRHKITKRGQNVTFRCDPISEHNRLYWYRQTLGQGPEFLTYFQNEAQLEKSRLLSDRFSAERPKGSFSTLEIQRTEQGDSAMYLCASSRGSTYEQYFGPGTRLTVT.

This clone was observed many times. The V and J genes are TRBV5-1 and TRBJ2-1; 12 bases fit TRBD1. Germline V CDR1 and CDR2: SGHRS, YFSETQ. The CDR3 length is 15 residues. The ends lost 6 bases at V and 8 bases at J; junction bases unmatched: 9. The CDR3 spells CASTSGTGGFHEQFF. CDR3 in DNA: TGCGCCAGCACGTCCGGGACAGGGGGCTTCCATGAGCAGTTCTTC.